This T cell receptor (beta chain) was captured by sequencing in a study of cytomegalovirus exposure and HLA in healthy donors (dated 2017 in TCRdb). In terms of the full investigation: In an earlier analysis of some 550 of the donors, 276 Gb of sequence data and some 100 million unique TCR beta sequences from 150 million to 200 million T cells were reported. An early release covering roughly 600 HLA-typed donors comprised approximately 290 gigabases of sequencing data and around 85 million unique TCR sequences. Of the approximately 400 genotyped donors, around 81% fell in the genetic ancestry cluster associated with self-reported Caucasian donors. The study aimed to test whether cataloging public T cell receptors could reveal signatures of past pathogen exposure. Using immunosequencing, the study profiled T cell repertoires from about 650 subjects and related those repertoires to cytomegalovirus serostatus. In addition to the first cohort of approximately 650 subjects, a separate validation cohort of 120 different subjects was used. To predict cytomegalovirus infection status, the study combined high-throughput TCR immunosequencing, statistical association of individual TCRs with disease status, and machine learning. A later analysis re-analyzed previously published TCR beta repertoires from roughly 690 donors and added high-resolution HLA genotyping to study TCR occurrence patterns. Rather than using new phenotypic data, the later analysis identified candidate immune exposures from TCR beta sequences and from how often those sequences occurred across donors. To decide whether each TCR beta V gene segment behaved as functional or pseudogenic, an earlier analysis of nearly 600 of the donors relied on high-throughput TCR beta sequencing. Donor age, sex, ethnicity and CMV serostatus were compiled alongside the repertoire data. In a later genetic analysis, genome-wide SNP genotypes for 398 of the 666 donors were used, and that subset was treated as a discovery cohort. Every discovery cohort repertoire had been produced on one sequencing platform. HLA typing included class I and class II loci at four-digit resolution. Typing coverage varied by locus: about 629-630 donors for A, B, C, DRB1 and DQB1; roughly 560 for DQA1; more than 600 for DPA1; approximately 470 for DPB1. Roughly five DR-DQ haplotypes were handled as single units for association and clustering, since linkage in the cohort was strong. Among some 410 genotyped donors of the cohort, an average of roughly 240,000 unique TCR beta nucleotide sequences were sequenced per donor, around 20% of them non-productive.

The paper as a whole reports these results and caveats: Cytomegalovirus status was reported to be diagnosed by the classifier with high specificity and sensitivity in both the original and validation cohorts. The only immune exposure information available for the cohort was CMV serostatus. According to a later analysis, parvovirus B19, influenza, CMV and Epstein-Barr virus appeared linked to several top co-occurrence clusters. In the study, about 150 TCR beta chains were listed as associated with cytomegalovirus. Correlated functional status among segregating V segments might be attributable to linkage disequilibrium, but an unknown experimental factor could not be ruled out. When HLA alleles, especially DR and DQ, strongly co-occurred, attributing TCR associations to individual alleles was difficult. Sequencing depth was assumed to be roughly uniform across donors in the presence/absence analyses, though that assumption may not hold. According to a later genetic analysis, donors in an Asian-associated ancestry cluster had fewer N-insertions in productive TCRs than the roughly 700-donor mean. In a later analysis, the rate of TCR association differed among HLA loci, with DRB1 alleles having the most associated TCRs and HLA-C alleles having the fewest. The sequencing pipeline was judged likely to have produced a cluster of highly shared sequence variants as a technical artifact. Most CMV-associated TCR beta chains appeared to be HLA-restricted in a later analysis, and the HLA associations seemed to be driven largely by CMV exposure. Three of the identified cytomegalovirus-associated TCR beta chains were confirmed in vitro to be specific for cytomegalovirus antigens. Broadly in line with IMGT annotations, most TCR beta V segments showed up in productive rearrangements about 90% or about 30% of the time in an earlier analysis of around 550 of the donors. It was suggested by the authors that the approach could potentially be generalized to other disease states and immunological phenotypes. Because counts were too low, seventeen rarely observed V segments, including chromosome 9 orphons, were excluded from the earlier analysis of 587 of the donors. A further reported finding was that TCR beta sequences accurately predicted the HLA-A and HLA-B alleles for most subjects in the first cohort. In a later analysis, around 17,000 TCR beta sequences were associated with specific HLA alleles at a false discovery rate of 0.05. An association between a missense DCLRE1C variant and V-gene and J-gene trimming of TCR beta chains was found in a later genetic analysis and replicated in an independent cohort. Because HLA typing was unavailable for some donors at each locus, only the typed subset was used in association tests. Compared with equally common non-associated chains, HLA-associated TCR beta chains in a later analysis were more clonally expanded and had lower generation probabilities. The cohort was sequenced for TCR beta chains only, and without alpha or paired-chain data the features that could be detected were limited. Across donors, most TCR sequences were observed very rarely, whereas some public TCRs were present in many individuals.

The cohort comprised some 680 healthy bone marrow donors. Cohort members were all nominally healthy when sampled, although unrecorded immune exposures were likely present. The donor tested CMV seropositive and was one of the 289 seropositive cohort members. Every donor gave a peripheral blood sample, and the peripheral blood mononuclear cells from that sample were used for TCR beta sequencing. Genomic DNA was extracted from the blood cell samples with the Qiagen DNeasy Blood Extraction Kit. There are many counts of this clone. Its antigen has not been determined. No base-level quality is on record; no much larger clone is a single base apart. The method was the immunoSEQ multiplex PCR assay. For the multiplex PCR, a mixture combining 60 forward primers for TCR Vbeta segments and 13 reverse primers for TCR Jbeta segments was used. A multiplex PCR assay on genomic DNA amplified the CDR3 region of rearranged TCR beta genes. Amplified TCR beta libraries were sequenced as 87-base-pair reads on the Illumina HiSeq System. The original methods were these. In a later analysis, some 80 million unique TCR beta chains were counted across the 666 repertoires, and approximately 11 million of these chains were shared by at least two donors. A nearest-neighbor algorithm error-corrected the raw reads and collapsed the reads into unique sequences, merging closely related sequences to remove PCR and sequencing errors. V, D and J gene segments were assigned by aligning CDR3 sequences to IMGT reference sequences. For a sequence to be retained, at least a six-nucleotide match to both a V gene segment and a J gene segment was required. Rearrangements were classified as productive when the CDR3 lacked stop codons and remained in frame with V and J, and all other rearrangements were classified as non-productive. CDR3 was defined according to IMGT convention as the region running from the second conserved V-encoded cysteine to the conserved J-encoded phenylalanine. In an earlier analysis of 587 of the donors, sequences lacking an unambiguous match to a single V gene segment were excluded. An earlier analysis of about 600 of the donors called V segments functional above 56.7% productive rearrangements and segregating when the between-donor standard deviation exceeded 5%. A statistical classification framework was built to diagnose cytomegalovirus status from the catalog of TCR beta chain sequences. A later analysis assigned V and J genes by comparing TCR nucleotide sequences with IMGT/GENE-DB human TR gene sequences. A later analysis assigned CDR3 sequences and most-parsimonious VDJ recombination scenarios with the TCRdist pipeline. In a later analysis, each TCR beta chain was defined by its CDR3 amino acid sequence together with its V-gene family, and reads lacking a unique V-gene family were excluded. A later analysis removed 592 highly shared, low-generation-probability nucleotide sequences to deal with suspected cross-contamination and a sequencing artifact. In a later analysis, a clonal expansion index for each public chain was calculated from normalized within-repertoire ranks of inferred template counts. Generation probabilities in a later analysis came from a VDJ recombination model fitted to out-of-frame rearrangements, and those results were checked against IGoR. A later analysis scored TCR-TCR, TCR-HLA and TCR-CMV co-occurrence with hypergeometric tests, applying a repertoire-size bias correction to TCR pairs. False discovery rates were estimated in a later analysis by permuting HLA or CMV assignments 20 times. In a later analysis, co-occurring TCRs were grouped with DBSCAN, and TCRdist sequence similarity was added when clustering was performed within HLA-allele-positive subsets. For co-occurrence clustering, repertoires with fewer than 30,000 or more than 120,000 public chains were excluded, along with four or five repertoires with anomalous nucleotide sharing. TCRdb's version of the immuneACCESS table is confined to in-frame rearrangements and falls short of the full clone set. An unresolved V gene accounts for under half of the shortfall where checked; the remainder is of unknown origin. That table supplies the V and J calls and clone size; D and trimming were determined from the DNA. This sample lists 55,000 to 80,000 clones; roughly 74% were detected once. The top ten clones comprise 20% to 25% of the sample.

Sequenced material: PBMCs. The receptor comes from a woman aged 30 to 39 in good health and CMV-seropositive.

The DNA sequence is TGCGCCAGCAGTGAGCCTGGGACTAGCGCGTACCAAGAGACCCAGTACTTC. It specifies CASSEPGTSAYQETQYF. This chain joins TRBV10-2 to TRBJ2-5; the central 10 bases match TRBD2. The CDR3 has 17 amino acids, counting the end cysteine and phenylalanine. The kept DNA is CDR3 alone, 51 bases in frame from the first base. From the germline V gene, CDR1 is WSHSY and CDR2 is SAAADI. Germline trimming amounts to 2 bases on V and 0 bases on J, with 6 as the count of junction bases outside the gene matches.